This TCR beta chain was captured by sequencing in a study of cytomegalovirus exposure and HLA in healthy donors. General study results and limits: Investigators reported 164 TCR beta chains as tied to cytomegalovirus. Later analysis identified some 16,000 TCR beta sequences associated with HLA alleles, using a false discovery rate threshold of 0.05.

Concerning this clone: Its target is unknown.

Amplification used 60 Vbeta primers and 13 Jbeta primers. Generated by immunoSEQ multiplex PCR, the TCRdb table keeps only in-frame clones and is missing some. The sample consists of 74,000 or so clones, 60% to 85% of them appearing once. V was clipped by 0 bases and J by 0 bases, with 24 bases between them. In germline, CDR1 is LGHNA, CDR2 YNFKEQ. The CDR3 is 21 residues long. The TCR comes from a male donor in good health and CMV-seropositive. The V call is TRBV4-2, the J call TRBJ2-1; perhaps TRBD1 as D (6 bases). The source material was PBMCs. CDR3: CASSQDSGASSLISSYNEQFF. Written as DNA, the CDR3 is TGTGCCAGCAGCCAAGATTCAGGGGCTAGCTCCTTGATCAGCTCCTACAATGAGCAGTTCTTC.